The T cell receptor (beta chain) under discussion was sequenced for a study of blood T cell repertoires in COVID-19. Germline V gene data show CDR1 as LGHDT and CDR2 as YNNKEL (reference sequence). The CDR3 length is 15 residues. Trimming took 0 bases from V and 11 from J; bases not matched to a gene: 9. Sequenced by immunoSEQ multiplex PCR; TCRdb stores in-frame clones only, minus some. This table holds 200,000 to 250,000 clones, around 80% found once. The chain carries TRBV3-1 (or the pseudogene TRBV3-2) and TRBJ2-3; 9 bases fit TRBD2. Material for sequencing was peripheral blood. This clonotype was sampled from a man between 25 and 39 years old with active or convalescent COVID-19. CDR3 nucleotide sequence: TGTGCCAGCAGCCAAGAGGCCCCTAGCGGGGAGGGGCAGTATTTT. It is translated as CASSQEAPSGEGQYF.